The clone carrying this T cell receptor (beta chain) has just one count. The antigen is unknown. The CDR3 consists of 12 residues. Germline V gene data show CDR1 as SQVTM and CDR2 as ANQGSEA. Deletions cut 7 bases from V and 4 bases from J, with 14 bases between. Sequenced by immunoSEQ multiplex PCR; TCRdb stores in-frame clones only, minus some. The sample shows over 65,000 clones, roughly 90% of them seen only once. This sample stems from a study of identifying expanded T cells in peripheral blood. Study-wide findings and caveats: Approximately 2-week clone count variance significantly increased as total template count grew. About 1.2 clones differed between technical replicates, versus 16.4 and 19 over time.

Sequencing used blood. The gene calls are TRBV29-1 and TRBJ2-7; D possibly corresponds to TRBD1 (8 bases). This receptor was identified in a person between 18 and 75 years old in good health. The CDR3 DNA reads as TGCAGCGCCACAGGGGGGGGTTACGAGCAGTACTTC. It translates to CSATGGGYEQYF.